Listed below are T cell receptor beta chains from one sample, sequenced in a study of T-cell memory formation after mild COVID-19. TCRdb reprocessed the 5' RACE reads via MiXCR and lists one record per CDR3 protein. The sample carries 110,000 to 150,000 distinct CDR3 sequences, around 15% recorded once. The sample consisted of PBMCs or a T cell subset sorted from them (not recorded which). The receptors come from an adult woman who had mild COVID-19 (a few samples of this study predate the infection). Cell type and time point are not known. Both conserved end residues are part of each CDR3. Each record gives: clone size, V gene, D gene, J gene, CDR3 protein, CDR3 DNA. A D gene is named only where the DNA matches it firmly. Rows may omit the clone size; those that give it use once, few, many or a size class.

few	TRBV27	-	TRBJ1-5	CASSPIWGRPQHF	TGTGCCAGCAGTCCCATTTGGGGCCGACCCCAGCATTTT
-	TRBV12-3/TRBV12-4	TRBD1	TRBJ2-7	CASSLGQSGSYEQYF	TGTGCCAGCAGTCTGGGACAGTCCGGCTCCTACGAGCAGTACTTC
-	TRBV6-2/TRBV6-3	TRBD1	TRBJ2-7	CASSLGQRDEQYF	TGTGCCAGCAGCTTGGGACAGAGGGACGAGCAGTACTTC
few	TRBV6-2/TRBV6-3	TRBD1	TRBJ1-5	CASSYPPGQGTYGNQPQHF	TGTGCCAGCAGTTATCCCCCGGGACAGGGGACCTATGGCAATCAGCCCCAGCATTTT
-	TRBV6-6	TRBD1	TRBJ2-7	CASSLNPGTGVYEQYF	TGTGCCAGCAGCCTCAACCCCGGGACAGGCGTCTACGAGCAGTACTTC
-	TRBV5-1	TRBD2	TRBJ2-5	CASSPITSGGAETQYF	TGCGCCAGCAGCCCCATAACGAGCGGGGGGGCCGAGACCCAGTACTTC
many	TRBV27	-	TRBJ2-7	CASSLASSYEQYF	TGTGCCAGCAGCTTGGCCTCCTCCTACGAGCAGTACTTC
-	TRBV12-3/TRBV12-4	TRBD2	TRBJ2-1	CASSFVASGVEQFF	TGTGCCAGCAGTTTCGTGGCTAGCGGGGTAGAGCAGTTCTTC
-	TRBV5-1	-	TRBJ2-5	CASSPVTRETQYF	TGCGCCAGCAGCCCCGTGACTCGAGAGACCCAGTACTTC
-	TRBV7-2	-	TRBJ1-2	CASSLARWNYGYTF	TGTGCCAGCAGCTTAGCCAGGTGGAACTATGGCTACACCTTC
few	TRBV11-2	TRBD1	TRBJ1-1	CASSPTSGQGPEAFF	TGTGCCAGCAGCCCAACCTCGGGACAGGGCCCTGAAGCTTTCTTT
few	TRBV12-3/TRBV12-4	TRBD1	TRBJ1-1	CASSPTTGVNTEAFF	TGTGCCAGCAGTCCCACCACAGGGGTTAACACTGAAGCTTTCTTT
few	TRBV7-9	-	TRBJ1-1	CASSLGATQGFF	TGTGCCAGCAGCTTAGGAGCTACACAGGGCTTCTTT
-	TRBV5-5	-	TRBJ1-2	CASSLGDSGYTF	TGTGCCAGCAGCTTGGGAGATTCTGGCTACACCTTC
few	TRBV27	-	TRBJ2-7	CASSLAVGSPGQYF	TGTGCCAGCAGTTTAGCAGTCGGCTCTCCGGGGCAGTACTTC
few	TRBV2	-	TRBJ2-1	CASSASEGSSYNEQFF	TGTGCCAGCAGTGCCTCGGAAGGGAGCTCCTACAATGAGCAGTTCTTC
few	TRBV6-1	-	TRBJ1-1	CASSDSHTEAFF	TGTGCCAGCAGTGACTCACACACTGAAGCTTTCTTT
-	TRBV7-2	-	TRBJ2-1	CASSPRPAGSYNEQFF	TGTGCCAGCAGCCCACGGCCGGCGGGCTCCTACAATGAGCAGTTCTTC
-	TRBV9	TRBD1	TRBJ1-2	CASSASGTGGGGYTF	TGTGCCAGCAGCGCTTCCGGGACAGGGGGCGGTGGCTACACCTTC
-	TRBV24-1	-	TRBJ2-1	CATSDEEGGGRSYNEQFF	TGTGCCACCAGTGATGAGGAGGGTGGGGGTCGCTCCTACAATGAGCAGTTCTTC
few	TRBV27	TRBD2	TRBJ2-7	CASSVGAGGPYEQYF	TGTGCCAGCAGTGTTGGGGCGGGGGGCCCCTACGAGCAGTACTTC
many	TRBV7-9	TRBD2	TRBJ2-3	CASSLLIRTSGGDTQYF	TGTGCCAGCAGCTTACTAATCAGGACTAGCGGCGGAGATACGCAGTATTTT
few	TRBV20-1	TRBD1	TRBJ2-1	CSAPVLFRTGLYNEQFF	TGCAGTGCGCCCGTTCTGTTTAGGACAGGCCTCTACAATGAGCAGTTCTTC
-	TRBV9	-	TRBJ1-1	CASSVGTMVPEAFF	TGTGCCAGCAGCGTAGGGACAATGGTCCCTGAAGCTTTCTTT
few	TRBV5-1	-	TRBJ2-5	CASRVLPSDRGETQYF	TGCGCCAGCCGAGTTTTGCCGTCGGATAGGGGGGAGACCCAGTACTTC
-	TRBV7-9	-	TRBJ2-7	CASSPPLAFTYEQYF	TGTGCCAGCAGCCCCCCTTTGGCATTTACCTACGAGCAGTACTTC
-	TRBV7-9	-	TRBJ2-3	CASSSAGGVSTDTQYF	TGTGCCAGCAGCTCGGCTGGCGGGGTCAGCACAGATACGCAGTATTTT
few	TRBV5-1	-	TRBJ2-1	CASSLGWDSWDEQFF	TGCGCCAGCAGCTTGGGTTGGGATTCGTGGGATGAGCAGTTCTTC
-	TRBV9	TRBD2	TRBJ2-3	CASSDSGTNIGISTDTQYF	TGTGCCAGCAGCGACTCCGGGACTAATATCGGGATTAGCACAGATACGCAGTATTTT
-	TRBV4-1	-	TRBJ2-7	CASSQGAGDQDEQYF	TGCGCCAGCAGCCAAGGGGCAGGGGATCAGGACGAGCAGTACTTC
-	TRBV15	TRBD1	TRBJ1-6	CATSRGGGGNSPLHF	TGTGCCACCAGCAGAGGAGGGGGCGGCAATTCACCCCTCCACTTT
-	TRBV5-1	TRBD1	TRBJ1-1	CASSLKQGVRTEDFF	TGCGCCAGCAGCTTGAAACAGGGGGTCCGAACTGAAGATTTCTTT
few	TRBV15	-	TRBJ2-1	CATSMTRDFPFF	TGTGCCACCAGCATGACTAGGGACTTCCCGTTCTTC
-	TRBV3-1	TRBD2	TRBJ2-7	CASSQGTSGGWEQYF	TGTGCCAGCAGCCAAGGGACTAGCGGGGGATGGGAGCAGTACTTC
few	TRBV11-2	-	TRBJ2-1	CASSLGLEQFF	TGTGCCAGCAGCTTAGGGCTAGAGCAGTTCTTC
few	TRBV29-1	TRBD1	TRBJ2-5	CSLPGTGVLQETQYF	TGCAGCCTCCCAGGGACAGGGGTCCTCCAAGAGACCCAGTACTTC
-	TRBV9	-	TRBJ1-2	CASSVGGPNYGYTF	TGTGCCAGCAGCGTAGGGGGTCCGAACTATGGCTACACCTTC
-	TRBV9	-	TRBJ2-2	CASSPRRGELFF	TGTGCCAGCAGCCCCCGGAGAGGGGAGCTGTTTTTT
-	TRBV6-5	TRBD1	TRBJ2-1	CASSPRQGAQDEQFF	TGTGCCAGCAGCCCGAGACAGGGGGCGCAGGATGAGCAGTTCTTC
-	TRBV12-3/TRBV12-4	TRBD1	TRBJ2-1	CASTRGNRAYNEQFF	TGTGCCAGCACCAGGGGGAACAGGGCCTACAATGAGCAGTTCTTC
-	TRBV2	-	TRBJ1-2	CASTWGEHGTF	TGTGCCAGCACTTGGGGGGAGCACGGCACCTTC
many	TRBV20-1	TRBD2	TRBJ2-1	CSAISGLAGDLSYNEQFF	TGCAGTGCTATCTCCGGACTAGCGGGGGACCTCTCCTACAATGAGCAGTTCTTC
many	TRBV4-2	TRBD2	TRBJ2-1	CASSQDPGGGYNEQFF	TGTGCCAGCAGCCAAGATCCGGGAGGTGGGTACAATGAGCAGTTCTTC
-	TRBV27	TRBD2	TRBJ2-3	CASSFSSGSVGADTQYF	TGTGCCAGCAGTTTCTCTAGCGGGAGTGTGGGTGCAGATACGCAGTATTTT
-	TRBV12-3/TRBV12-4	-	TRBJ2-2	CASNQGSALWNTGELFF	TGTGCCAGCAACCAGGGCAGCGCACTATGGAACACCGGGGAGCTGTTTTTT
many	TRBV12-3/TRBV12-4	TRBD2	TRBJ2-3	CATSTSGGAGQYF	TGTGCCACCTCGACTAGCGGGGGGGCCGGGCAGTATTTT
-	TRBV9	-	TRBJ2-3	CASSLGGQPLTDTQYF	TGTGCCAGCAGCCTGGGGGGACAGCCGCTCACAGATACGCAGTATTTT
-	TRBV2	TRBD1	TRBJ2-7	CASKGQGAGEQYF	TGTGCCAGCAAGGGACAGGGAGCGGGGGAGCAGTACTTC
-	TRBV7-2	-	TRBJ2-1	CATGLGGNEQFF	TGTGCCACGGGTCTTGGGGGGAATGAGCAGTTCTTC